The present T cell receptor beta chain was sequenced within a study of siplizumab effects on memory and regulatory T cells. Germline lookup yields CDR1 LGHNA and CDR2 YSLEER. The CDR3 consists of 16 residues. Trimming at V came to 1 base and at J to 9 bases, leaving 11 bases not matched to a gene. The assay was immunoSEQ multiplex PCR, and TCRdb's table has in-frame clones only and misses some. Among 65,000 to 90,000 clones listed, around 93% were seen once. This chain uses TRBV4-3 with TRBJ2-1, with 8 positions matching TRBD2. The origin of this receptor is a human donor in good health. The specimen sequenced was CD8+ T cells sorted from blood. The CDR3 loop is CASSQGLGSGAVEQFF. The DNA for the CDR3 is TGCGCCAGCAGCCAAGGCCTGGGTAGCGGGGCGGTTGAGCAGTTCTTC.